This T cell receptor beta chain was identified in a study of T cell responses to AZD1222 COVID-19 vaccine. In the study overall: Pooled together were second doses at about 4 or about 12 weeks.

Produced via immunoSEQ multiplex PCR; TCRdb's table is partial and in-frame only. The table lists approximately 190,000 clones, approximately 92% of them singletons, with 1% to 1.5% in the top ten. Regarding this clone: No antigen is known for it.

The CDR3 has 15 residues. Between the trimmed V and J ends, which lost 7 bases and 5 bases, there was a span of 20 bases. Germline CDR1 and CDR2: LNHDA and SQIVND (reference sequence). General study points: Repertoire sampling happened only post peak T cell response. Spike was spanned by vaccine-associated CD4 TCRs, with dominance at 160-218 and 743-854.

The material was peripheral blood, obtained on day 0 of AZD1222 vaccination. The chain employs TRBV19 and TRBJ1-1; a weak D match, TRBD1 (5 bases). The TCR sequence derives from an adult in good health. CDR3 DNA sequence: TGTGCCAGTAAAGCCGGACAAAGGGGAGGTACTGAAGCTTTCTTT. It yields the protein CASKAGQRGGTEAFF. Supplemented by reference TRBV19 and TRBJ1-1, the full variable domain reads DGGITQSPKYLFRKEGQNVTLSCEQNLNHDAMYWYRQDPGQGLRLIYYSQIVNDFQKGDIAEGYSVSREKKESFPLTVTSAQKNPTAFYLCASKAGQRGGTEAFFGQGTRLTVV.